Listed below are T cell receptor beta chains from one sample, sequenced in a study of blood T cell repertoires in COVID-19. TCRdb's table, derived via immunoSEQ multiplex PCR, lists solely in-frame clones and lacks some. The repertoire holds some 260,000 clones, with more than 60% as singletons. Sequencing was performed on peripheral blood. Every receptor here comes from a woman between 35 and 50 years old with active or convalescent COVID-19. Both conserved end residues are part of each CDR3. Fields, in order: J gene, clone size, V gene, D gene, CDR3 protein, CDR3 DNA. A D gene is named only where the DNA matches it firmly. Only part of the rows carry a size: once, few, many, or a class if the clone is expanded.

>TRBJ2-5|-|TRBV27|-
CASSNGETQYF
TGTGCCAGCAGTAACGGGGAGACCCAGTACTTC
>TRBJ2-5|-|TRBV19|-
CASSATGAQETQYF
TGTGCCAGTAGTGCCACTGGGGCACAAGAGACCCAGTACTTC
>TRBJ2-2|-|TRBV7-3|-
CASSLGQGNTGELFF
TGTGCCAGCAGCTTAGGGCAGGGGAACACCGGGGAGCTGTTTTTT
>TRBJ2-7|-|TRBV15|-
CATSRDGRGEQYF
TGTGCCACCAGCAGAGATGGAAGGGGCGAGCAGTACTTC
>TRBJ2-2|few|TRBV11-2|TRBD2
CASSLAGLANTGELFF
TGTGCCAGCAGCTTAGCGGGACTAGCGAACACCGGGGAGCTGTTTTTT
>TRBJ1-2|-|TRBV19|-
CASRTVRAANYGYTF
TGTGCCAGTAGGACCGTCAGGGCGGCTAACTATGGCTACACCTTC
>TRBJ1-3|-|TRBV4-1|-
CASSQQQGAGNTIYF
TGCGCCAGCAGTCAACAACAGGGCGCGGGAAACACCATATATTTT
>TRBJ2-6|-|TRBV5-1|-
CASTDPESGANVLTF
TGCGCCAGCACGGATCCGGAGTCCGGGGCCAACGTCCTGACTTTC
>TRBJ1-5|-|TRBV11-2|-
CASSPNAGPNQPQHF
TGTGCCAGCAGCCCTAACGCAGGGCCTAATCAGCCCCAGCATTTT
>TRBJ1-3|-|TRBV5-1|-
CASSFTGSLSGNTIYF
TGCGCCAGCAGCTTTACAGGCTCCTTATCTGGAAACACCATATATTTT
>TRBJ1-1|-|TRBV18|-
CASSPNGGENTEAFF
TGTGCCAGCTCACCAAATGGAGGGGAGAACACTGAAGCTTTCTTT
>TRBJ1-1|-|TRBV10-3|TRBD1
CAISESGGRGFAFF
TGTGCCATCAGTGAGTCTGGGGGCAGGGGGTTTGCTTTCTTT
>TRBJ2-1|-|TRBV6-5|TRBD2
CASRVTSGASVF
TGTGCCAGCAGGGTGACTAGCGGGGCGTCTGTCTTC
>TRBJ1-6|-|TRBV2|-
CASNHRDSPLHF
TGTGCCAGCAATCACAGGGATTCACCCCTCCACTTT
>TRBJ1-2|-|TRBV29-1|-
CSVGGQLYGYTF
TGCAGCGTTGGAGGACAGCTCTATGGCTACACCTTC
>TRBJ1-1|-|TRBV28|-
CASSHYTEAFF
TGTGCCAGCAGCCACTACACTGAAGCTTTCTTT
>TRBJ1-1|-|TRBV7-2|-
CASSLDLPGGNTEAFF
TGTGCCAGCAGCCTCGATCTACCTGGGGGCAACACTGAAGCTTTCTTT